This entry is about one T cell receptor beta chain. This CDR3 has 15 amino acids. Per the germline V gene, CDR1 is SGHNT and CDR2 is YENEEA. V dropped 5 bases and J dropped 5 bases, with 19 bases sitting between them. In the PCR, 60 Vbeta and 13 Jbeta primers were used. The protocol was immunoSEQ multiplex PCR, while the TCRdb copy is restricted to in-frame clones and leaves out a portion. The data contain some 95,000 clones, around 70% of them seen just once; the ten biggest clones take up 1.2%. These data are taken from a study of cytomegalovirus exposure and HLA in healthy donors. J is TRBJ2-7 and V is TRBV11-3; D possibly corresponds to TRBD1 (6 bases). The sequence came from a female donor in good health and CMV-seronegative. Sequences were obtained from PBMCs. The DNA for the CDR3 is TGTGCCAGCAGCCCTGGGGGCCCGGGCGACAACGAGCAGTACTTC. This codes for CASSPGGPGDNEQYF.